A single sample gave rise to the 16 T cell receptor beta chains below, sequenced in a study of blood T cell repertoires in COVID-19. The repertoire was sequenced with immunoSEQ multiplex PCR; TCRdb's copy has only in-frame clones and lacks some. The sample lists roughly 190,000 clones, 84% occurring once. The sample taken for sequencing was peripheral blood. Receptors originate from a human donor in a cohort sampled during active COVID-19.

CDR3 residues: CATGGFEQYV. The CDR3 region has the DNA TGTGCTACGGGCGGGTTCGAGCAGTACGTC. The V call is TRBV2, the J call TRBJ2-7; D is perhaps TRBD2 (5 bases). From germline, CDR1 is SNHLY and CDR2 FYNNEI. CDR3 length equals 10 residues.

V is TRBV6-5 and J is TRBJ2-3; 8 positions match TRBD1. This CDR3 has 15 amino acids. Germline CDR1 is MNHEY and CDR2 is SVGAGI. The trim removed 6 bases at V and 4 bases at J, leaving 9 bases unmatched. CDR3 residues: CASRLVQGDSDTQYF. The CDR3, as DNA: TGTGCCAGCAGACTGGTACAGGGGGATTCAGATACGCAGTATTTT.

The chain recombines TRBV3-1 (or the pseudogene TRBV3-2) with TRBJ2-7, with D unresolved. Germline lookup yields CDR1 LGHDT and CDR2 YNNKEL (reference sequence). V dropped 2 bases and J dropped 6 bases, with 8 bases sitting between them. CDR3 size: 12 residues. The CDR3 DNA sequence: TGTGCCAGCAGCCAAAGAGAGGTCGAGCAGTACGTC. Translation: CASSQREVEQYV.

This clone appeared a few times. V is TRBV3-1 (or the pseudogene TRBV3-2) and J is TRBJ1-2; D is undetermined. From germline, CDR1 is LGHDT and CDR2 YNNKEL (reference sequence). This CDR3 region has 13 residues. Trimming stripped 0 bases from V and 7 bases from J, with 9 bases between. The CDR3 coding sequence is TGTGCCAGCAGCCAAGATTTCAGGCGTGGCTACACCTTC. It encodes CASSQDFRRGYTF.

The genes are TRBV3-1 (or the pseudogene TRBV3-2) and TRBJ1-6, with 8 bases fitting TRBD1. Trimming took 3 bases from V and 11 from J; bases not matched to a gene: 6. Germline CDR1 reads LGHDT; CDR2 reads YNNKEL (reference sequence). The CDR3 runs to 14 residues. The DNA of the CDR3 is TGTGCCAGCAGCCACGGACAGGGCTCGACACCCCTCCACTTT. Its translation: CASSHGQGSTPLHF.

This chain links TRBV18 with TRBJ1-2; D is unresolved. The V and J ends lost 2 bases and 2 bases respectively, with 9 bases between them. The CDR3 runs to 14 residues. The V gene's germline CDR1 is KGHSH and CDR2 LQKENI. CDR3 sequence reads: CASSPASQNYGYTF. The CDR3 nucleotides are TGTGCCAGCTCACCAGCCTCTCAGAACTATGGCTACACCTTC.

The V and J genes are TRBV19 and TRBJ2-2; D gene uncertain. The CDR3 extends over 11 amino acids. Germline-derived CDR1 and CDR2 are LNHDA and SQIVND (reference sequence). Deletions cut 8 bases from V and 6 bases from J, with 7 bases between. The CDR3 nucleotides read TGTGCCAGTCGGTTTGCCGGGGAGCTGTTTTTT. Translation gives CASRFAGELFF.

This clone was observed a handful of times. The genes are TRBV28 and TRBJ1-5, with unresolved D. Germline CDR1 MDHEN, CDR2 SYDVKM. V dropped 1 base and J dropped 3 bases, with 10 bases sitting between them. CDR3 length: 15 amino acids. The CDR3 nucleotides are TGTGCCAGCAGTTTATACAGCGACTACAATCAGCCCCAGCATTTT. Protein product: CASSLYSDYNQPQHF.

As DNA, the CDR3 is TGTGCCAGCTCACCAATGTACAGCGGGAGCACAGATACGCAGTATTTT. Its protein is CASSPMYSGSTDTQYF. The chain carries TRBV18 and TRBJ2-3, with a tentative D call TRBD2 (6 bases). Between the trimmed V and J ends, which lost 2 bases and 0 bases, there was a span of 12 bases. The CDR3 length is 16 residues. Per germline, CDR1 KGHSH and CDR2 LQKENI.

The rearrangement joins TRBV5-1 to TRBJ2-1; 7 positions match TRBD2. The CDR3 totals 15 residues. Per the germline V gene, CDR1 is SGHRS and CDR2 is YFSETQ. The ends lost 0 bases at V and 10 bases at J; junction bases unmatched: 10. The CDR3 is CASSLAWGGEDEQFF. Here the CDR3 DNA reads TGCGCCAGCAGCTTGGCATGGGGGGGAGAGGACGAGCAGTTCTTC.

The CDR3 is CASSWQPGQGAGEAFF. The CDR3 coding sequence is TGCGCCAGCAGCTGGCAACCGGGACAGGGGGCCGGTGAAGCTTTCTTT. The chain recombines TRBV5-1 with TRBJ1-1, with 12 bases that match TRBD1. The CDR3 extends over 16 amino acids. Germline V CDR1 and CDR2: SGHRS, YFSETQ. J lost 7 bases, V lost 3 bases, and 10 bases had no gene match.

The J gene is TRBJ2-3, the V gene TRBV7-3; D may be TRBD2 (5 bases). V gave up 0 bases and J gave up 2 bases, with 6 bases separating them. Germline lookup yields CDR1 SGHTA and CDR2 FQGTGA. This CDR3 spans 14 amino acids. The CDR3 sequence: CASSLTGNTDTQYF. Written as DNA, the CDR3 is TGTGCCAGCAGCTTAACCGGGAACACAGATACGCAGTATTTT.

In DNA, the CDR3 is TGCGCCAGCAGCTTGAGAATCGACAGGCCGTGGGAGACCCAGTACTTC. Amino acid sequence: CASSLRIDRPWETQYF. The rearrangement joins TRBV5-1 to TRBJ2-5, with D maybe TRBD1 (6 bases). This CDR3 region has 16 residues. The V end was cut by 1 base, the J end by 5 bases, with 18 bases between. Germline CDR1 is SGHRS and CDR2 is YFSETQ.

V is TRBV19 and J is TRBJ2-3, with D perhaps matching TRBD2 (6 bases). The CDR3 consists of 15 residues. Trimming removed 6 bases from V and 3 bases from J, with 16 bases in between. The germline V gene encodes CDR1 LNHDA and CDR2 SQIVND (reference sequence). The CDR3 DNA follows: TGTGCCAGTAGCAGCCGGGACTTCGGAACAGATACGCAGTATTTT. Protein sequence: CASSSRDFGTDTQYF.

V usage is TRBV19 and J usage is TRBJ1-4, with D perhaps matching TRBD1 (6 bases). The germline CDR1 and CDR2 sequences are LNHDA and SQIVND (reference sequence). Trimming took 10 bases from V and 4 from J, leaving 13 bases between them. The CDR3 has 13 residues. In DNA, the CDR3 is TGTGCCACCACAGGGTTTTATAATGAAAAACTGTTTTTT. Its protein product is CATTGFYNEKLFF.

The genes are TRBV3-1 (or the pseudogene TRBV3-2) and TRBJ2-1; D possibly corresponds to TRBD2 (5 bases). Germline V gene lookup returns CDR1 LGHDT and CDR2 YNNKEL (reference sequence). This CDR3 has 15 residues. V was shortened by 2 bases and J by 0 bases, with 8 bases between the two germline ends. In DNA form, the CDR3 reads TGTGCCAGCAGCCAAATGGAGGCCTCCTACAATGAGCAGTTCTTC. Translation gives CASSQMEASYNEQFF.